These 9 T cell receptor beta chains share one sample of origin, sequenced in a study of T cells in Graves' hyperthyroidism and ophthalmopathy. Amplified TCR beta CDR3 regions derived from RNA transcripts. The HTBI primer set drove a first-round RT-PCR of the TCR CDR3. TCRdb redid the calling of the multiplex PCR reads with MiXCR, one entry per CDR3 protein. The profile covers nearly 600,000 distinct CDR3 sequences, with approximately 15% appearing a single time and 6.5% to 9% taken by the ten largest. What was sequenced was blood. These receptors came from a woman aged 18-29 years with Graves' ophthalmopathy.

There are many counts of this clonotype. The chain joins TRBV12-3 or TRBV12-4 to TRBJ2-5; tentatively, D is TRBD1 (6 bases). CDR3 length: 16 amino acids. V lost 3 bases and J lost 1, with 15 bases in between. DNA for the CDR3: TGTGCCAGCAGTTTTCTCGGCAGGGGCCTCCAAGAGACCCAGTACTTC. This encodes CASSFLGRGLQETQYF.

Turning to this clonotype: One junction end disagrees with the germline gene, perhaps due to a read error. This chain uses TRBV12-3 or TRBV12-4 with TRBJ2-3; 8 nucleotides match TRBD2. The CDR3 consists of 14 residues. CDR3 sequence (DNA): TGTGCCAGCAATTTAGGGAGGGCGGGGGGTACGCAGTATTTT. This sequence encodes CASNLGRAGGTQYF.

This clonotype was seen ten or more times. The chain carries TRBV19 and TRBJ2-1, with TRBD2 identical over 12 bases. There are 15 residues in the CDR3. CDR1 LNHDA and CDR2 SQIVND come from the germline V gene (reference sequence). The V and J ends lost 4 bases and 4 bases, in that order; junction bases with no gene match: 2. The CDR3 DNA is TGTGCCAGTAGTACGGGACTAGCGGGTTACAATGAGCAGTTCTTC. This translates into CASSTGLAGYNEQFF.

This clonotype was recorded a few times. The chain uses TRBV10-3 and TRBJ2-2; 8 bases agree with TRBD1. CDR3 length: 15 amino acids. The germline gives CDR1 ENHRY, CDR2 SYGVKD. The ends lost 6 bases at V and 1 base at J; junction bases unmatched: 4. The chain's CDR3 is CAISSDRGNTGELFF. CDR3 bases: TGTGCCATCAGCTCCGACAGGGGGAACACCGGGGAGCTGTTTTTT.

This clonotype came up many times. This chain joins TRBV19 and TRBJ2-2, with a tentative D call TRBD2 (5 bases). The CDR3 extends over 15 amino acids. Germline CDR1 is LNHDA and CDR2 is SQIVND (reference sequence). CDR3 residues: CASLPRGSATGELFF. CDR3 coding DNA: TGTGCATCACTCCCTCGGGGTTCGGCCACCGGGGAGCTGTTTTTT.

The chain couples TRBV9 to TRBJ2-1; TRBD2 matches at 14 bases. The CDR3 loop spans 16 amino acids. Looked up from germline, CDR1 is SGDLS and CDR2 is YYNGEE. The ends lost 0 bases at V and 8 bases at J; junction bases unmatched: 4. The CDR3 bases are TGTGCCAGCAGCGTAGTTGGGACTAGCGGGAGCTATGAGCAGTTCTTC. This codes for CASSVVGTSGSYEQFF.

In this sample, this clonotype turned up once. The V call is TRBV6-4, the J call TRBJ1-1, with 9 bases fitting TRBD1. Per germline, CDR1 MRHNA and CDR2 SNTAGT. J lost 6 bases, V lost 7 bases, and 15 bases had no gene match. The CDR3 is 16 residues long. The CDR3 loop reads CASTMGTGSRSSEAFF. The CDR3 DNA follows: TGTGCCAGCACTATGGGGACAGGGTCTCGGTCATCTGAAGCTTTCTTT.

This clonotype was counted ten times or more. The CDR3 loop is CASSLTSRGGTEAFF. The CDR3 DNA sequence: TGTGCCAGCAGCTTAACTTCCCGGGGTGGCACTGAAGCTTTCTTT. V usage is TRBV7-2 and J usage is TRBJ1-1; D call uncertain. This CDR3 has 15 residues. V lost 2 bases and J lost 4, with 14 bases in between. CDR1 is SGHTA and CDR2 is FQGNSA in the germline V gene. Variable domain in full (rest from reference TRBV7-2 and TRBJ1-1): GAGVSQSPSNKVTEKGKDVELRCDPISGHTALYWYRQSLGQGLEFLIYFQGNSAPDKSGLPSDRFSAERTGGSVSTLTIQRTQQEDSAVYLCASSLTSRGGTEAFFGQGTRLTVV.

This clonotype was observed at least ten times. The genes are TRBV6-1 and TRBJ1-5; tentative D call: TRBD1 (6 bases). The germline V gene has CDR1 MNHNS and CDR2 SASEGT. The ends were cut back, 7 bases at V and 2 bases at J, with 18 bases in the middle. CDR3 length: 16 residues. The chain's CDR3 is CASTSQGRIRNQPQHF. In DNA form, the CDR3 reads TGTGCCAGCACAAGTCAGGGGCGTATCCGCAATCAGCCCCAGCATTTT.